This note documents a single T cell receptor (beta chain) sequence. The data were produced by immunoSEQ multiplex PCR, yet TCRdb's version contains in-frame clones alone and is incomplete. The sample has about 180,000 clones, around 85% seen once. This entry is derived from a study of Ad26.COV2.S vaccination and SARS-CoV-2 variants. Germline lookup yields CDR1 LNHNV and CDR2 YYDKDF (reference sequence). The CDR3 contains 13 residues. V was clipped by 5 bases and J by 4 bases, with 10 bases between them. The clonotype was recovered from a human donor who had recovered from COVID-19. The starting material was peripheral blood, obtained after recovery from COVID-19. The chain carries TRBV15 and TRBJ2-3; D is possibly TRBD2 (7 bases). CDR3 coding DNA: TGTGCCACCAGCGAGGGGGGGCCAGATACGCAGTATTTT. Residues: CATSEGGPDTQYF.